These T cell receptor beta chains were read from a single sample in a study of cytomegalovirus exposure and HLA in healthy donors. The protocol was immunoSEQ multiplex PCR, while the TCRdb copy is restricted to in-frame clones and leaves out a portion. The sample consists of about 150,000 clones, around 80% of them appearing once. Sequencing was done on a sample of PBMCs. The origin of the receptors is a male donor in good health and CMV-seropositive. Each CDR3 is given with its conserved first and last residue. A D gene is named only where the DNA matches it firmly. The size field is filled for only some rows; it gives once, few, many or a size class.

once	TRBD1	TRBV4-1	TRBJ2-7	CASSRRRGLDYEQYF	TGCGCCAGCAGCCGTCGAAGGGGGCTAGACTACGAGCAGTACTTC
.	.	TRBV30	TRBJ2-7	CAWSLKGRVGEQYF	TGTGCCTGGAGTCTGAAAGGCAGGGTAGGCGAGCAGTACTTC
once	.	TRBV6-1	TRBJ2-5	CASSELGAQETQYF	TGTGCCAGCAGTGAACTAGGGGCCCAAGAGACCCAGTACTTC
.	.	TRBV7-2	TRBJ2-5	CASSLAEGETQYF	TGTGCCAGCAGCTTAGCGGAGGGAGAGACCCAGTACTTC
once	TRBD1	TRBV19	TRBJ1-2	CASSSDRRRGGYTF	TGTGCCAGTAGTTCGGACAGGCGGCGAGGTGGCTACACCTTC
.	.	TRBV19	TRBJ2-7	CASSTGGGYEQYF	TGTGCCAGTAGTACAGGGGGAGGCTACGAGCAGTACTTC
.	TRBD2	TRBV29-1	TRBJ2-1	CSAGGLAGDEQFF	TGCAGCGCCGGGGGACTAGCGGGAGATGAGCAGTTCTTC
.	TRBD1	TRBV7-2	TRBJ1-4	CASSLQGATNEKLFF	TGTGCCAGCAGCCTACAGGGGGCTACTAATGAAAAACTGTTTTTT
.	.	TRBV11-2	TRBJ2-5	CASSNPIYPRTQYF	TGTGCCAGCAGCAATCCCATTTACCCCAGGACCCAGTACTTC
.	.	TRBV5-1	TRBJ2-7	CASSLGGQSYEQYF	TGCGCCAGCAGCTTGGGGGGACAATCCTACGAGCAGTACTTC
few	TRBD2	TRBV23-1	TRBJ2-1	CASSQPSGTYNEQFF	TGCGCCAGCAGTCAACCTAGCGGGACCTACAATGAGCAGTTCTTC
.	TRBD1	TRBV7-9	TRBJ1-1	CASSFGQGVNTEAFF	TGTGCCAGCAGCTTCGGACAGGGGGTGAACACTGAAGCTTTCTTT
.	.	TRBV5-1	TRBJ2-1	CASNFGGGCFF	TGCGCCAGCAATTTTGGGGGAGGCTGCTTCTTC
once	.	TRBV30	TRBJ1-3	CAWRGTHGNTIYF	TGTGCCTGGAGAGGGACTCACGGAAACACCATATATTTT
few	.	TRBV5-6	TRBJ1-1	CASTLPGNTEAFF	TGTGCCAGCACCCTCCCAGGTAACACTGAAGCTTTCTTT